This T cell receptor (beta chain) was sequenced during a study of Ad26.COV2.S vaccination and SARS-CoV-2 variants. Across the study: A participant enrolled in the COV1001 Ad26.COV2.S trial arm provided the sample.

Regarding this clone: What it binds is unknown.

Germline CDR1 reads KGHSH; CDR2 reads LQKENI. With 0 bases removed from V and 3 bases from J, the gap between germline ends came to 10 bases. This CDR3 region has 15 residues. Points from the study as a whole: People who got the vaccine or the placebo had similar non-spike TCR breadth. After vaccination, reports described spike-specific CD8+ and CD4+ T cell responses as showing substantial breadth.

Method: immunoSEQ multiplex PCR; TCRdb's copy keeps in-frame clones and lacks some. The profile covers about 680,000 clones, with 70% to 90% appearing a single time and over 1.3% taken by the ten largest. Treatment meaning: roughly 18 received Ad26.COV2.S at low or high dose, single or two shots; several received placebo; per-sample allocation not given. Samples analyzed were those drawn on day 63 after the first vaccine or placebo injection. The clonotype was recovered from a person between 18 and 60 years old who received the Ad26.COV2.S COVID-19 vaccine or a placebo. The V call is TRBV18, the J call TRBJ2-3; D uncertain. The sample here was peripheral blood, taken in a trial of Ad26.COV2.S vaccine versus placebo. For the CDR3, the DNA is TGTGCCAGCTCACCACCGGTGGTTCAGACAGATACGCAGTATTTT. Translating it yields CASSPPVVQTDTQYF.